This T cell receptor (beta chain) is from a study of Ad26.COV2.S vaccination and SARS-CoV-2 variants (dated by TCRdb to 2020 to 2023). Context from the whole study: Donors in the vaccine arm were drawn from COV1001, a phase I-IIa trial of Ad26.COV2.S in healthy adults that was multicentre, randomized, double-blind and placebo-controlled. Ad26.COV2.S was administered intramuscularly at 5 x 10^10 or 1 x 10^11 viral particles, either as a single shot or as two shots given 56 days apart. Sequencing of the TCRbeta repertoire served to evaluate the specificity and breadth of SARS-CoV-2-reactive T cell receptors following Ad26.COV2.S vaccination. The TCR-sequenced set comprised around 30 samples: approximately 20 Ad26.COV2.S vaccine recipients, 5 placebo recipients and 8 SARS-CoV-2 convalescent individuals. Trial participants were randomized into five groups of five: low-dose or high-dose Ad26.COV2.S given once or twice, or placebo on both occasions. Throughout the experiments and outcome assessment, investigators stayed blinded to trial group allocation. What the work shows at the level of the full study, not this receptor alone: Ad26.COV2.S recipients had higher spike-specific TCR breadth than placebo recipients (P = 0.0014). According to the authors, total T cell responses may have been underestimated by the TCR breadth and depth analyses. After vaccination, spike-specific CD8+ and CD4+ T cell responses were reported to show substantial breadth. The study lacked the statistical power to compare responses across vaccine doses or regimens. Comparable non-spike TCR breadth was observed between vaccine and placebo recipients, consistent with only spike being contained in the vaccine.

A remark on this clone: Its antigen is still unknown. A read error may account for a junction end that differs from germline.

The immunoSEQ Assay was the method used to sequence TCRbeta CDR3 regions. After extraction, genomic DNA underwent amplification by bias-controlled multiplex PCR, followed by high-throughput sequencing. Processing in the source paper ran as follows. To quantify the absolute abundance of every unique TCRbeta CDR3 region, sequences were collapsed and filtered. T cell fraction was estimated by normalization of TCRbeta template counts to usable DNA, with usable DNA being measured through amplification of reference genes present in all nucleated cells. Repertoire TCRs were annotated as SARS-CoV-2-specific by exact matching of V gene, CDR3 amino acid sequence and J gene to a known reactive TCR set. The reference SARS-CoV-2 TCR set came from MIRA and was filtered for enrichment in COVID-19-positive ImmuneCODE repertoires, removing public or cross-reactive TCRs. Using the MIRA antigens, annotated TCRs were further analysed by specific ORF or by position within an ORF. Breadth was defined as the number of annotated unique rearrangements divided by the total number of unique productive rearrangements, and depth was defined as the summed frequency of the annotated unique rearrangements. Two-sided Wilcoxon rank-sum tests were applied when comparing TCR breadth between groups. Sourced from immuneACCESS, this table was stored by TCRdb with only in-frame sequences that have V and J called. A share of the clones is absent; for the studies checked, an unresolved V gene accounts for under half, and the remainder has no known explanation. V and J calls and clone size are those listed in that table; D and trimming were worked out from the DNA. For this sample there are 330,000 or so clones; roughly 90% appear just once. The ten largest clones capture approximately 5.8% of the sample.

According to the study, the label for this sample's treatment or condition signals: some 20 received Ad26.COV2.S at low or high dose, single or two shots; several received placebo; per-sample allocation not given. For vaccine and placebo recipients, repertoires were sequenced using samples collected on day 63 after the first injection. In Cohort 1b, 20 to 25 adults aged 18-55 years were enrolled at a single site in Boston, USA, between 29 July and 7 August 2020. Ad26.COV2.S was a replication-incompetent adenovirus type 26 vector that expressed a prefusion-stabilized SARS-CoV-2 spike protein derived from the original Wuhan strain. Its CDR3 holds 17 amino acids, cysteine through phenylalanine. CDR3 DNA is the only sequence kept; it has 51 bases, read in frame from the first base. The germline V gene specifies MNHEY as CDR1 and SVGEGT as CDR2.

The receptor's source is a person aged 18-65 years who received the Ad26.COV2.S COVID-19 vaccine or a placebo. Recombination connected TRBV6-2 or TRBV6-3 to TRBJ2-1; the junction holds 9 bases that match TRBD2. This specimen consisted of peripheral blood, obtained in a trial of Ad26.COV2.S vaccine versus placebo. The CDR3 protein is CASSDSFGRGGTNEQFF. The base sequence is TGTGCCAGCAGTGACTCCTTCGGGCGGGGGGGGACCAATGAGCAGTTCTTC.